These 18 T cell receptor beta chains came from one sample sequenced in a study of cytomegalovirus exposure and HLA in healthy donors (dated by TCRdb to 2016 to 2017). Library preparation was by the immunoSEQ multiplex PCR assay. TCRdb carries this immuneACCESS record with in-frame sequences only. Its versions omit some clonotypes, under half of them owing to an unresolved V gene in the studies checked, with the rest unexplained. In this sample the table shows under 75,000 clones, 95% to 98% of which occur a single time. The ten largest account for 1.5% to 2% of the sample. Material for sequencing was PBMCs. Every receptor here comes from a woman aged 18 to 35 in good health and CMV-seropositive.

The chain has TRBV5-1 and TRBJ1-2, with 8 bases aligning to TRBD1. This CDR3 spans 14 amino acids. Trimming removed 5 bases from V and 2 bases from J; junction bases left unmatched: 5. Looked up from germline, CDR1 is SGHRS and CDR2 is YFSETQ. The CDR3 loop is CASSLNRGNYGYTF. The CDR3 DNA reads TGCGCCAGCAGTTTAAACAGGGGGAACTATGGCTACACCTTC.

The chain recombines TRBV19 with TRBJ2-3, with 10 bases lining up with TRBD2. Germline CDR1 is LNHDA and CDR2 is SQIVND (reference sequence). J lost 14 bases, V lost 1 base, and 9 bases had no gene match. This CDR3 spans 14 amino acids. The CDR3, as DNA: TGTGCCAGTAGTATAGTCGCTAGCGGGGGCTTACGGTATTTT. Translating gives CASSIVASGGLRYF.

The chain is built from TRBV11-2 and TRBJ2-1, with 13 nucleotides matching TRBD2. This CDR3 is built from 15 residues. The V and J ends lost 5 bases and 7 bases, in that order; junction bases with no gene match: 5. Per the germline V gene, CDR1 is SGHAT and CDR2 is FQNNGV. DNA for the CDR3: TGTGCCAGCAGCGAACTAGCGGGAGGGAGGAATGAGCAGTTCTTC. It encodes CASSELAGGRNEQFF.

The rearrangement joins TRBV6-6 to TRBJ2-1, with D possibly matching TRBD2 (6 bases). Germline values: CDR1 MNHNY, CDR2 SVGAGI (reference sequence). Trimming took 0 bases from V and 9 from J, leaving 18 bases between them. The CDR3 loop spans 16 amino acids. CDR3 bases: TGTGCCAGCAGTTACTCGGGCGGGGTAGCATGGGGTGAGCAGTTCTTC. Its protein is CASSYSGGVAWGEQFF.

This rearrangement joins TRBV5-3 to TRBJ1-1; a possible D gene is TRBD1 (5 bases). Being an ORF, TRBV5-3 has a function that is uncertain. The CDR3 totals 15 residues. V gave up 5 bases and J gave up 3 bases, with 17 bases separating them. CDR3 DNA sequence: TGTGCCAGAAGTCGGCCTGACGGGGGGGACACTGAAGCTTTCTTT. Its translation is CARSRPDGGDTEAFF.

The chain is built from TRBV5-4 and TRBJ2-3; perhaps TRBD1 as D (6 bases). The CDR3 spans 13 residues. Trimming left V 4 bases short and J 4 bases short, with 10 bases between. From germline, CDR1 is SGHNT and CDR2 YYREEE (reference sequence). The CDR3 nucleotides are TGTGCCAGCAGCCTTAAGGGGGCAGATACGCAGTATTTT. Translating gives CASSLKGADTQYF.

This clone was counted once. This chain links TRBV4-2 with TRBJ2-3; possible D gene TRBD2, 6 bases. The CDR3 sequence is 15 residues long. Germline values: CDR1 LGHNA, CDR2 YNFKEQ. Trimming took 0 bases from V and 4 from J, leaving 11 bases between them. CDR3 DNA sequence: TGTGCCAGCAGCCAAGAGGCGGGACGGGCAGATACGCAGTATTTT. It codes for CASSQEAGRADTQYF.

The genes are TRBV7-9 and TRBJ2-7, with 9 bases fitting TRBD2. Trimming removed 6 bases from V and 6 bases from J; junction bases left unmatched: 12. CDR1 is SEHNR, CDR2 FQNEAQ, per germline (reference sequence). This CDR3 has 15 residues. CDR3 in amino acids: CASSTTRAGGREQYF. CDR3 nucleotides: TGTGCCAGCAGTACAACACGAGCGGGAGGTCGCGAGCAGTACTTC.

The chain is built from TRBV11-2 and TRBJ2-2; D perhaps matches TRBD1 (6 bases). CDR1 and CDR2 (germline): SGHAT, FQNNGV. CDR3 length: 18 amino acids. Trimming pared 3 bases from V and 3 bases from J, leaving 20 bases between. For the CDR3, the DNA is TGTGCCAGCAGCTTCGGCTCAGGGGCGCGGTATGACACCGGGGAGCTGTTTTTT. Its protein is CASSFGSGARYDTGELFF.

This sequence joins TRBV5-4 and TRBJ1-5, with 11 bases fitting TRBD1. Germline V gene lookup returns CDR1 SGHNT and CDR2 YYREEE (reference sequence). The CDR3 is 16 residues long. The V segment lost 0 bases and the J segment 3 bases; nucleotides outside the gene matches: 2. DNA of the CDR3: TGTGCCAGCAGCTTGGCGGGACAGGGGGACAATCAGCCCCAGCATTTT. It yields the protein CASSLAGQGDNQPQHF.

CDR3 region: CASNLRTGGDYGYTF. CDR3 DNA sequence: TGTGCCAGCAACCTCAGGACAGGGGGCGACTATGGCTACACCTTC. This chain joins TRBV6-1 and TRBJ1-2, with 11 bases lining up with TRBD1. V lost 7 bases, J lost 3 bases, and 7 bases stayed unmatched. Germline CDR1 MNHNS, CDR2 SASEGT. This CDR3 region has 15 residues.

The V gene is TRBV9, the J gene TRBJ1-4, with D perhaps TRBD1 (6 bases). The germline V and J ends were trimmed by 0 bases and 8 bases, with 14 bases remaining between them. This CDR3 has 15 residues. From germline, CDR1 is SGDLS and CDR2 YYNGEE. The CDR3, as DNA: TGTGCCAGCAGCGTAGACGGCAGGGGAGGGGAAAAACTGTTTTTT. This sequence encodes CASSVDGRGGEKLFF.

The CDR3 sequence: CASSQSGNWGYTF. For the CDR3, the DNA is TGTGCCAGCAGCCAGTCAGGGAATTGGGGCTACACCTTC. This chain uses TRBV4-2 with TRBJ1-2; TRBD1 is a possible D gene (5 bases). Germline CDR1 and CDR2: LGHNA and YNFKEQ. The V gene lost 3 bases and the J gene lost 8 bases, with 13 bases spanning the gap. This CDR3 is built from 13 residues.

The V call is TRBV28, the J call TRBJ2-3, with 8 bases that match TRBD2. This CDR3 region has 15 residues. The trim removed 2 bases at V and 5 bases at J, leaving 6 bases unmatched. From germline, CDR1 is MDHEN and CDR2 SYDVKM. The CDR3 DNA follows: TGTGCCAGCAGTTTAACCGGGAGGGCCCGAGATACGCAGTATTTT. It yields the protein CASSLTGRARDTQYF.

The chain couples TRBV7-2 to TRBJ2-3, with 14 bases aligning to TRBD2. The germline V gene encodes CDR1 SGHTA and CDR2 FQGNSA. This CDR3 has 17 residues. V lost 5 bases, J lost 4 bases, and 8 bases stayed unmatched. The chain's CDR3 is CASSRRGLAGVSDTQYF. CDR3 nucleotides: TGTGCCAGCAGCCGGAGGGGACTAGCGGGAGTATCAGATACGCAGTATTTT. The variable domain in full, with the rest retrieved from reference TRBV7-2 and TRBJ2-3, is GAGVSQSPSNKVTEKGKDVELRCDPISGHTALYWYRQSLGQGLEFLIYFQGNSAPDKSGLPSDRFSAERTGGSVSTLTIQRTQQEDSAVYLCASSRRGLAGVSDTQYFGPGTRLTVL.

The rearrangement uses TRBV6-1 and TRBJ2-5; 9 nucleotides match TRBD2. The CDR3 length is 13 residues. Losses at the gene ends were 6 bases for V and 4 bases for J; bases not matched to a gene: 3. Germline values: CDR1 MNHNS, CDR2 SASEGT. The CDR3, as DNA: TGTGCCAGCAGCCTAGCGGGACGAGAGACCCAGTACTTC. As protein: CASSLAGRETQYF.

J is TRBJ2-3 and V is TRBV7-2, with D possibly TRBD1 on 5 matching bases. V gave up 4 bases and J gave up 2 bases, with 10 bases separating them. Germline V gives CDR1 SGHTA, CDR2 FQGNSA. CDR3 size: 14 residues. CDR3 protein: CASSYDSYTDTQYF. CDR3 DNA sequence: TGTGCCAGCAGCTACGACAGTTACACAGATACGCAGTATTTT.

V gene TRBV28 combines with J gene TRBJ2-1; D is possibly TRBD1 (6 bases). Germline CDR1 MDHEN, CDR2 SYDVKM. The CDR3 runs 14 residues. Trimming removed 4 bases from V and 6 bases from J, with 13 bases in between. CDR3 coding DNA: TGTGCCAGCAGTTCCCCCGGGACAAGCAATGAGCAGTTCTTC. It is translated as CASSSPGTSNEQFF.